This TCR beta chain was profiled in a study of shared clonotypes between healthy human individuals. Study context: Plates per donor: three CD4 naive, three CD4 memory, two CD8 naive, one CD8 memory. General study points: Deeper or shallower sequencing was expected to change how clonotypes are shared among donors.

On sorted subsets, replicate PCRs used roughly 220 ng DNA, or about 30,000 T cell genomes. Repertoires were generated with immunoSEQ multiplex PCR, while TCRdb's copy carries only in-frame clones and drops some. The sample yields 2 million to 2.5 million clones, approximately 93% seen once. Regarding this clone: The antigen is unknown.

Every one of the donors was a Caucasian adult that lived in Nashville, Tennessee. Source material: naive CD4+ T cells from PBMCs. Noted subset: CD45RA+ positively selected. The clonotype was recovered from a man between 18 and 29 years old in good health. Some clones in this sample may be carry-over from other donors' samples.

CDR3 in DNA: TGTGCCAGCTCATCGGACGGGAACTATGGCTACACCTTC. This gives the protein CASSSDGNYGYTF. The chain has TRBV18 and TRBJ1-2; D unclear. The CDR3 totals 13 residues. Trimming took off 5 bases at V and 2 bases at J, with 9 bases between the two ends. From germline, CDR1 is KGHSH and CDR2 LQKENI.